A selection of T cell receptor beta chains follows, all from one sample in a study of T cells in Graves' hyperthyroidism and ophthalmopathy. From the multiplex PCR reads, TCRdb called clonotypes with MiXCR, one entry per CDR3 protein. The sample yields around 280,000 distinct CDR3 sequences, 10% to 15% seen once. Sequenced input: blood. Receptors originate from a woman aged 25-40 years with Graves' hyperthyroidism that later progressed to Graves' ophthalmopathy. The CDR3 runs from the conserved cysteine through the conserved F or W. D genes are given only for firm matches. The size field is filled for only some rows; it gives once, few, many or a size class.

j_call: TRBJ2-1; clone_size: many; v_call: TRBV29-1; d_call: TRBD2; cdr3_aa: CSGVEREYYNEQFF; cdr3_nt: TGCAGCGGGGTAGAGCGGGAGTATTACAATGAGCAGTTCTTC
j_call: TRBJ2-1; clone_size: few; v_call: TRBV9; d_call: NA; cdr3_aa: CASSVGDSHNEQFF; cdr3_nt: TGTGCCAGCAGCGTTGGGGATTCCCACAATGAGCAGTTCTTC
j_call: TRBJ1-5; clone_size: many; v_call: TRBV27; d_call: NA; cdr3_aa: CASSGGNQPQHF; cdr3_nt: TGTGCCAGCAGCGGGGGCAATCAGCCCCAGCATTTT
j_call: TRBJ2-3; clone_size: NA; v_call: TRBV11-2; d_call: NA; cdr3_aa: CASSLARVGTDTQYF; cdr3_nt: TGTGCCAGCAGCTTAGCCAGGGTGGGCACAGATACGCAGTATTTT
j_call: TRBJ2-1; clone_size: few; v_call: TRBV5-8; d_call: NA; cdr3_aa: CASSYSPETPYNEQFF; cdr3_nt: TGTGCCAGCAGCTACAGCCCCGAGACTCCCTACAATGAGCAGTTCTTC
j_call: TRBJ2-2; clone_size: NA; v_call: TRBV2; d_call: TRBD2; cdr3_aa: CASTAIAGGPDTGELFF; cdr3_nt: TGTGCCAGCACGGCGATAGCGGGAGGGCCGGACACCGGGGAGCTGTTTTTT
j_call: TRBJ1-6; clone_size: NA; v_call: TRBV28; d_call: NA; cdr3_aa: CASTRGGFNSPLHF; cdr3_nt: TGTGCCAGCACCCGGGGGGGGTTTAATTCACCCCTCCACTTT
j_call: TRBJ2-1; clone_size: few; v_call: TRBV5-1; d_call: TRBD2; cdr3_aa: CASSFDLTGGLRNEQFF; cdr3_nt: TGCGCCAGCAGTTTTGATTTGACCGGGGGACTACGCAATGAGCAGTTCTTC
j_call: TRBJ2-5; clone_size: NA; v_call: TRBV12-3/TRBV12-4; d_call: NA; cdr3_aa: CASSEGQGLQEAQYF; cdr3_nt: TGTGCCAGCAGTGAAGGTCAGGGGCTACAGGAGGCCCAGTACTTC
j_call: TRBJ2-1; clone_size: many; v_call: TRBV12-3/TRBV12-4; d_call: NA; cdr3_aa: CASSGINEQFF; cdr3_nt: TGTGCCAGCAGCGGTATAAATGAGCAGTTCTTC
j_call: TRBJ2-5; clone_size: many; v_call: TRBV6-1; d_call: NA; cdr3_aa: CASSKGQETQYF; cdr3_nt: TGTGCCAGCAGCAAGGGGCAAGAGACCCAGTACTTC
j_call: TRBJ1-1; clone_size: NA; v_call: TRBV29-1; d_call: TRBD1; cdr3_aa: CSVDGTGGGSTEAFF; cdr3_nt: TGCAGCGTTGATGGGACAGGGGGCGGGAGCACTGAAGCTTTCTTT
j_call: TRBJ1-6; clone_size: many; v_call: TRBV27; d_call: NA; cdr3_aa: CASSFLLQGNWNSPLHF; cdr3_nt: TGTGCCAGCAGTTTCCTTCTACAGGGAAATTGGAATTCACCCCTCCACTTT
j_call: TRBJ2-3; clone_size: many; v_call: TRBV6-2/TRBV6-3; d_call: NA; cdr3_aa: CASSGVTQYF; cdr3_nt: TGTGCCAGCAGCGGGGTGACGCAGTATTTT
j_call: TRBJ2-7; clone_size: many; v_call: TRBV29-1; d_call: NA; cdr3_aa: CSVEMGGNEQYF; cdr3_nt: TGCAGCGTTGAAATGGGGGGAAACGAGCAGTACTTC
j_call: TRBJ2-3; clone_size: many; v_call: TRBV18; d_call: TRBD2; cdr3_aa: CASSPSTASGWSTDTQYF; cdr3_nt: TGTGCCAGCTCACCATCTACGGCTAGCGGGTGGAGCACAGATACGCAGTATTTT
j_call: TRBJ2-7; clone_size: few; v_call: TRBV7-3; d_call: TRBD1; cdr3_aa: CASSPRQGASREWVKVPYEQYF; cdr3_nt: TGTGCCAGCAGCCCCAGACAGGGGGCGTCGCGGGAGTGGGTAAAAGTTCCCTACGAGCAGTACTTC
j_call: TRBJ2-1; clone_size: few; v_call: TRBV29-1; d_call: NA; cdr3_aa: CSVEDFGRKFF; cdr3_nt: TGCAGCGTTGAAGACTTCGGCAGAAAGTTCTTC
j_call: TRBJ1-5; clone_size: many; v_call: TRBV7-8; d_call: TRBD1; cdr3_aa: CASSFGQAGDQPQHF; cdr3_nt: TGTGCCAGCAGCTTCGGACAGGCCGGCGATCAGCCCCAGCATTTT
j_call: TRBJ2-1; clone_size: many; v_call: TRBV30; d_call: TRBD2; cdr3_aa: CACKARGGERSEWQFF; cdr3_nt: TGTGCCTGTAAAGCCCGGGGGGGCGAGCGCTCCGAGTGGCAGTTCTTC
j_call: TRBJ2-3; clone_size: many; v_call: TRBV28; d_call: TRBD2; cdr3_aa: CASSSLLAGGAPDTQYF; cdr3_nt: TGTGCCAGCAGTTCCTTACTAGCGGGAGGGGCACCAGATACGCAGTATTTT
j_call: TRBJ2-1; clone_size: many; v_call: TRBV11-2; d_call: NA; cdr3_aa: CASSLGFSNEQFF; cdr3_nt: TGTGCCAGCAGCTTAGGGTTCTCCAATGAGCAGTTCTTC
j_call: TRBJ1-5; clone_size: many; v_call: TRBV6-2/TRBV6-3; d_call: NA; cdr3_aa: CASSPTPGTPGNQPQHF; cdr3_nt: TGTGCCAGCAGTCCAACACCGGGGACTCCGGGCAATCAGCCCCAGCATTTT
j_call: TRBJ1-1; clone_size: many; v_call: TRBV3-1; d_call: NA; cdr3_aa: CASSPREDTEAFF; cdr3_nt: TGTGCCAGCAGCCCCAGGGAGGACACTGAAGCTTTCTTT
j_call: TRBJ1-3; clone_size: many; v_call: TRBV7-2; d_call: TRBD1; cdr3_aa: CASSSYRGRGNTIYF; cdr3_nt: TGTGCCAGCAGCTCCTACAGGGGGCGCGGAAACACCATATATTTT
j_call: TRBJ2-3; clone_size: many; v_call: TRBV29-1; d_call: NA; cdr3_aa: CSVQGGLLPDTQYF; cdr3_nt: TGCAGCGTTCAAGGGGGTCTCCTCCCAGATACGCAGTATTTT
j_call: TRBJ1-5; clone_size: many; v_call: TRBV15; d_call: NA; cdr3_aa: CATSRDKDGSNQPQHF; cdr3_nt: TGTGCCACCAGCAGAGATAAAGACGGTAGTAATCAGCCCCAGCATTTT
j_call: TRBJ2-1; clone_size: many; v_call: TRBV20-1; d_call: NA; cdr3_aa: CSAGGRTQNNEQFF; cdr3_nt: TGCAGTGCTGGGGGCCGGACTCAAAACAATGAGCAGTTCTTC
j_call: TRBJ2-7; clone_size: many; v_call: TRBV27; d_call: NA; cdr3_aa: CASSLSERVAYEQYF; cdr3_nt: TGTGCCAGCAGTTTATCGGAGCGGGTGGCCTACGAGCAGTACTTC
j_call: TRBJ1-2; clone_size: many; v_call: TRBV5-1; d_call: NA; cdr3_aa: CASSPDSYGYTF; cdr3_nt: TGCGCCAGCAGCCCGGACAGCTATGGCTACACCTTC
j_call: TRBJ2-1; clone_size: few; v_call: TRBV20-1; d_call: TRBD2; cdr3_aa: CSAGTSGSVNEQFF; cdr3_nt: TGCAGTGCGGGGACTAGCGGGAGTGTCAATGAGCAGTTCTTC
j_call: TRBJ1-1; clone_size: NA; v_call: TRBV2; d_call: TRBD1; cdr3_aa: CASSDETGSTEAFF; cdr3_nt: TGTGCCAGCAGTGACGAGACAGGGAGCACTGAAGCTTTCTTT
j_call: TRBJ2-1; clone_size: many; v_call: TRBV28; d_call: TRBD2; cdr3_aa: CASSPGLAGYLYNEQFF; cdr3_nt: TGTGCCAGCAGCCCGGGACTAGCGGGATATTTGTACAATGAGCAGTTCTTC
j_call: TRBJ2-7; clone_size: many; v_call: TRBV6-2/TRBV6-3; d_call: NA; cdr3_aa: CASEGWNYEQYF; cdr3_nt: TGTGCCAGCGAGGGTTGGAACTACGAGCAGTACTTC
j_call: TRBJ2-1; clone_size: few; v_call: TRBV6-1; d_call: NA; cdr3_aa: CASRADPDEQFF; cdr3_nt: TGTGCCAGCAGAGCTGATCCGGATGAGCAGTTCTTC
j_call: TRBJ1-5; clone_size: many; v_call: TRBV6-5; d_call: NA; cdr3_aa: CASSYAGNQPQHF; cdr3_nt: TGTGCCAGCAGTTACGCGGGCAATCAGCCCCAGCATTTT
j_call: TRBJ2-3; clone_size: many; v_call: TRBV27; d_call: TRBD2; cdr3_aa: CASSPGTSGSKQYF; cdr3_nt: TGTGCCAGCAGTCCCGGGACTAGCGGGAGTAAGCAGTATTTT
j_call: TRBJ2-3; clone_size: many; v_call: TRBV3-1; d_call: TRBD2; cdr3_aa: CASSHGGGLNTDTQYF; cdr3_nt: TGTGCCAGCAGCCATGGGGGGGGACTCAACACAGATACGCAGTATTTT
j_call: TRBJ2-1; clone_size: many; v_call: TRBV29-1; d_call: NA; cdr3_aa: CSGAHNEQFF; cdr3_nt: TGCAGCGGAGCGCACAATGAGCAGTTCTTC
j_call: TRBJ2-3; clone_size: NA; v_call: TRBV18; d_call: NA; cdr3_aa: CASSRTGRTDTQYF; cdr3_nt: TGTGCCAGCTCACGAACAGGGCGCACAGATACGCAGTATTTT